This T cell receptor (beta chain) stems from a study of PD-L1 blockade in urothelial cancer. Study-wide context: Patients arrived having already received 0 to 3 prior chemotherapy regimens. The authors examined blood 3 weeks (second dose) and 6 weeks after treatment start. Blood samples had a median of approximately 150,000 T cells, tens of thousands of unique TCRs, and clonality roughly 0.08.

The assay was immunoSEQ multiplex PCR, and TCRdb's table has in-frame clones only and misses some. Seen here are approximately 32,000 clones, 82% observed once, and the top ten hold 3.5% to 4%. CDR3 length: 14 amino acids. Germline V gives CDR1 LNHDA, CDR2 SQIVND (reference sequence). Between the trimmed V and J ends, which lost 0 bases and 2 bases, there was a span of 5 bases. The specimen comprised PBMCs, sampled around atezolizumab (anti-PD-L1) treatment. The chain couples TRBV19 to TRBJ1-5; no clear D. This TCR derives from a man in his 70s with urothelial cancer. CDR3 loop: CASSIDEGNQPQHF. The DNA of the CDR3 is TGTGCCAGTAGTATAGATGAGGGCAATCAGCCCCAGCATTTT.